The rows below give T cell receptor beta chains drawn from one sample of a study of cytomegalovirus exposure and HLA in healthy donors. Assay used: immunoSEQ multiplex PCR; TCRdb lists only in-frame clones, some missing. The sample yields about 180,000 clones, 65% to 80% seen once. The sample comprised PBMCs. These TCRs come from a young woman in good health and CMV-seropositive. The CDR3 runs from the conserved cysteine through the conserved F or W. The order of the fields is D gene, V gene, J gene, clone size, CDR3 protein, CDR3 DNA. A D gene is named only where the DNA matches it firmly. Rows give clone size only sometimes, using once, few, many, or a class for an expanded clone.

>TRBD2|TRBV7-9|TRBJ2-1|NA
CSSQSSGASYNEQFF
TGTTCCAGCCAATCGAGCGGGGCCTCCTACAATGAGCAGTTCTTC
>TRBD2|TRBV7-9|TRBJ2-3|NA
CASSLGTSNPTDTQYF
TGTGCCAGCAGCTTAGGGACTAGCAACCCCACAGATACGCAGTATTTT
>TRBD1|TRBV29-1|TRBJ1-1|NA
CSVATGGNTEAFF
TGCAGCGTTGCGACAGGGGGGAACACTGAAGCTTTCTTT
>TRBD1|TRBV28|TRBJ2-3|NA
CASSPDRGPTDTQYF
TGTGCCAGCAGTCCCGACAGGGGCCCCACAGATACGCAGTATTTT
>TRBD2|TRBV7-6|TRBJ2-3|NA
CASSSPGTSGGSDTQYF
TGTGCCAGCAGCTCGCCCGGGACTAGCGGGGGGTCAGATACGCAGTATTTT
>TRBD1|TRBV7-9|TRBJ2-7|few
CASSPSFRDSSYEQYF
TGTGCCAGCAGCCCTAGCTTCCGGGACAGTTCCTACGAGCAGTACTTC
>NA|TRBV10-3|TRBJ2-2|NA
CAITWGPLAGWELFF
TGTGCCATCACCTGGGGGCCCTTGGCGGGCTGGGAGCTGTTTTTT
>TRBD2|TRBV5-1|TRBJ2-2|few
CASSNSTSGGLNTGELFF
TGCGCCAGCAGCAACTCGACTAGCGGGGGGTTAAACACCGGGGAGCTGTTTTTT
>NA|TRBV4-3|TRBJ2-7|NA
CASSRDVQGFYEQYF
TGCGCCAGCAGCCGTGACGTCCAGGGCTTCTACGAGCAGTACTTC
>TRBD1|TRBV11-2|TRBJ2-3|NA
CASSLVGGQGIDTQYF
TGTGCCAGCAGCTTAGTAGGTGGACAGGGGATAGATACGCAGTATTTT
>NA|TRBV11-2|TRBJ2-7|NA
CASRRAMYEQYF
TGTGCCAGCAGGAGAGCGATGTACGAGCAGTACTTC
>NA|TRBV28|TRBJ1-5|NA
CASTPGGRNQPQHF
TGTGCCAGCACCCCAGGTGGTAGGAATCAGCCCCAGCATTTT
>NA|TRBV6-4|TRBJ2-5|NA
CASSDSKRGGAGETQYF
TGTGCCAGCAGTGACTCGAAGAGAGGGGGGGCCGGGGAGACCCAGTACTTC